These 30 T cell receptor beta chains came from one sample sequenced in a study of blood T cell repertoires in COVID-19. Profiled with immunoSEQ multiplex PCR; TCRdb holds only in-frame clones, not every one. The sample has 250,000 to 300,000 clones; roughly 86% are singletons. The sequenced sample consisted of PBMCs or T cells enriched from blood (not recorded which). The receptors derive from a woman in her fifties or sixties who had recovered from COVID-19.

The chain combines TRBV3-1 (or the pseudogene TRBV3-2) with TRBJ1-1, with TRBD1 identical over 7 bases. Germline V gene sequence: CDR1 LGHDT, CDR2 YNNKEL (reference sequence). The V gene end was trimmed by 4 bases and the J gene end by 0 bases; junction bases not matched to a gene: 8. The CDR3 has 16 residues. CDR3 DNA: TGTGCCAGCAGCCGGGGATACGGGACAGTGAACACTGAAGCTTTCTTT. It yields the protein CASSRGYGTVNTEAFF.

The rearrangement uses TRBV28 and TRBJ2-6; weak D call: TRBD1 (5 bases). Germline values: CDR1 MDHEN, CDR2 SYDVKM. The CDR3 runs to 17 residues. The V end lost 5 bases, the J end lost 4 bases, and 18 bases lay between the germline ends. The CDR3 region is CASSQGLGPQGANVLTF. The DNA of the CDR3 is TGTGCCAGCAGTCAAGGCTTGGGGCCCCAGGGGGCCAACGTCCTGACTTTC.

V usage is TRBV20-1 and J usage is TRBJ2-1; the match to TRBD2 covers 7 bases. Germline values: CDR1 DFQATT, CDR2 SNEGSKA (reference sequence). The CDR3 has 12 residues. V shed 4 bases, J shed 8 bases, and the junction held 5 bases outside the gene matches. CDR3 protein: CSAIEGGDEQFF. The CDR3 coding sequence is TGCAGTGCTATTGAGGGAGGGGATGAGCAGTTCTTC.

This chain joins TRBV21-1 and TRBJ2-7; the table's D gene call, TRBD2, was not cross checked with the DNA. TRBV21-1 is designated a pseudogene. The CDR3 has 15 residues. The CDR3 coding sequence is TGTGCCAGCAGCCGAATACGGGGAACCCTAGGGGAGCAGTACTTC. This sequence encodes CASSRIRGTLGEQYF.

The rearrangement uses TRBV29-1 and TRBJ2-5, with 8 bases lining up with TRBD1. The CDR3 sequence is 13 residues long. Germline trimming cut 7 bases from V and 0 bases from J; bases unmatched to any gene: 4. Germline CDR1 SQVTM, CDR2 ANQGSEA. CDR3: CSGQGTNQETQYF. The CDR3 nucleotides are TGCAGCGGACAGGGGACGAACCAAGAGACCCAGTACTTC.

This rearrangement joins TRBV28 to TRBJ1-3; TRBD1 matches at 9 bases. J was trimmed by 2 bases and V by 6 bases; bases with no gene match: 17. The germline gives CDR1 MDHEN, CDR2 SYDVKM. This CDR3 is 19 amino acids long. The DNA of the CDR3 is TGTGCCAGCAGCCCGTTCTTCTCACTAACAGGGGGCACTGGAAACACCATATATTTT. Residues: CASSPFFSLTGGTGNTIYF.

This clone showed up many times. J is TRBJ2-5 and V is TRBV6-5; the match to TRBD1 covers 8 bases. Germline CDR1 MNHEY, CDR2 SVGAGI. This CDR3 contains 14 residues. Losses at the gene ends were 6 bases for V and 7 bases for J; bases not matched to a gene: 10. CDR3 DNA sequence: TGTGCCAGCAGATTACAGGGGGTAACGGGGACCCAGTACTTC. Protein: CASRLQGVTGTQYF.

This clone was detected a few times. V gene TRBV5-4 combines with J gene TRBJ1-1; 8 bases line up with TRBD1. V lost 3 bases to trimming and J lost 5 bases; unmatched junction nucleotides: 6. Per the germline V gene, CDR1 is SGHNT and CDR2 is YYREEE (reference sequence). The CDR3 is 14 amino acids. The CDR3 DNA reads TGTGCCAGCAGCTGGGGGACAGGTGGGACTGAAGCTTTCTTT. As protein: CASSWGTGGTEAFF.

The gene calls are TRBV4-1 and TRBJ1-4; 8 bases map to TRBD1. Germline CDR1 reads MGHRA; CDR2 reads YSYEKL. J gave up 5 bases and V 3 bases, and 8 bases lay outside the gene matches. The CDR3 runs to 16 residues. The CDR3 protein is CASSHTRDRRNEKLFF. CDR3 coding DNA: TGCGCCAGCAGCCATACCCGGGACAGGAGGAATGAAAAACTGTTTTTT.

The chain combines TRBV28 with TRBJ2-7, with D possibly TRBD1 on 6 matching bases. Germline loops: CDR1 MDHEN, CDR2 SYDVKM. The V end lost 11 bases, the J end lost 2 bases, and 13 bases lay between the germline ends. The length of the CDR3 is 12 residues. The CDR3 loop reads CAGGQRPYEQYF. DNA for the CDR3: TGTGCCGGAGGACAGCGTCCCTACGAGCAGTACTTC. Full variable domain (rest looked up from reference TRBV28 and TRBJ2-7): DVKVTQSSRYLVKRTGEKVFLECVQDMDHENMFWYRQDPGLGLRLIYFSYDVKMKEKGDIPEGYSVSREKKERFSLILESASTNQTSMYLCAGGQRPYEQYFGPGTRLTVT.

V usage is TRBV7-6 and J usage is TRBJ2-1, with TRBD2 identical over 9 bases. Per the germline V gene, CDR1 is SGHVS and CDR2 is FNYEAQ. Trimming took 1 base from V and 7 from J; bases not matched to a gene: 20. There are 20 residues in the CDR3. The CDR3 nucleotides read TGTGCCAGCAGCTTAGGTTCGGATCTGGGCGGGGGGGCAAAAGGGAATGAGCAGTTCTTC. The encoded protein is CASSLGSDLGGGAKGNEQFF.

The chain couples TRBV24-1 to TRBJ1-4; perhaps TRBD1 as D (5 bases). Germline V CDR1 and CDR2: KGHDR, SFDVKD. V was shortened by 0 bases and J by 0 bases, with 10 bases between the two germline ends. The length of the CDR3 is 17 residues. The CDR3 loop is CATSDLGAVATNEKLFF. DNA of the CDR3: TGTGCCACCAGTGATTTGGGGGCCGTTGCAACTAATGAAAAACTGTTTTTT.

The chain couples TRBV5-1 to TRBJ1-2; D gene ambiguous. Trimming took 2 bases from V and 6 from J, leaving 14 bases between them. CDR3 size: 14 residues. Germline V gives CDR1 SGHRS, CDR2 YFSETQ. CDR3 bases: TGCGCCAGCAGCTTCCGCGGACCGGGAGATGGCTACACCTTC. This sequence encodes CASSFRGPGDGYTF.

This chain connects TRBV7-9 to TRBJ2-7; 9 bases are shared with TRBD1. V lost 5 bases and J lost 5; bases outside the gene matches: 10. The CDR3 loop spans 15 amino acids. Germline loops: CDR1 SEHNR, CDR2 FQNEAQ (reference sequence). The CDR3 region is CASSRPDRGSHEQYF. CDR3 in DNA: TGTGCCAGCAGCCGCCCGGACAGGGGCTCTCACGAGCAGTACTTC.

The J gene is TRBJ2-1, the V gene TRBV9; TRBD2 matches at 9 bases. Germline CDR1 and CDR2: SGDLS and YYNGEE. The CDR3 is 15 residues long. Trimming cost V 4 bases and J 3 bases; bases outside gene matches: 5. CDR3 coding DNA: TGTGCCAGCAGCAAAGCGGGGGGAAACTACAATGAGCAGTTCTTC. Protein sequence: CASSKAGGNYNEQFF.

This clone was picked up a small number of times. J is TRBJ1-2 and V is TRBV12-3 or TRBV12-4; 7 bases align to TRBD1. With V trimmed by 6 bases and J by 3 bases, 4 bases remained unmatched. This CDR3 contains 13 residues. The CDR3 here is CASSQGGDYGYTF. CDR3 in DNA: TGTGCCAGCAGCCAAGGGGGCGACTATGGCTACACCTTC.

V usage is TRBV9 and J usage is TRBJ2-1; tentatively, D is TRBD1 (6 bases). Trimming removed 0 bases at V and 9 bases at J, with 13 bases between. CDR3 length: 14 amino acids. Germline V gene data show CDR1 as SGDLS and CDR2 as YYNGEE. CDR3 loop: CASSVEGVWSEQFF. In nucleotides, the CDR3 is TGTGCCAGCAGCGTAGAGGGGGTATGGTCTGAGCAGTTCTTC.

This clone was detected once. This chain connects TRBV4-1 to TRBJ1-1, with TRBD1 as a possible D gene (5 bases). Germline V gives CDR1 MGHRA, CDR2 YSYEKL. The V end was cut by 4 bases, the J end by 1 base, with 13 bases between. The length of the CDR3 is 15 residues. CDR3 coding DNA: TGCGCCAGCAGCCGCGAGGGAGGGGAGAACACTGAAGCTTTCTTT. Its protein product is CASSREGGENTEAFF.

This clone was observed once. This chain uses TRBV3-1 (or the pseudogene TRBV3-2) with TRBJ1-4; 11 nucleotides agree with TRBD1. The CDR3 loop spans 15 amino acids. In germline, CDR1 is LGHDT, CDR2 YNNKEL (reference sequence). J was trimmed by 7 bases and V by 3 bases; bases with no gene match: 4. This chain's CDR3 is CASSQGTGGGEKLFF. Here the CDR3 DNA reads TGTGCCAGCAGCCAGGGGACAGGGGGGGGTGAAAAACTGTTTTTT.

The chain joins TRBV28 to TRBJ1-6; D unclear. CDR1 and CDR2 from the germline V gene are MDHEN and SYDVKM. The CDR3 contains 17 residues. V gave up 7 bases and J gave up 9 bases, with 25 bases separating them. For the CDR3, the DNA is TGTGCCAGCACCCCCAACCCGGGTCGGCTCGGGAGTTCACCCCTCCACTTT. Translated: CASTPNPGRLGSSPLHF.

V gene TRBV5-1 combines with J gene TRBJ1-1; 7 bases fit TRBD1. CDR3 length equals 14 residues. Germline CDR1 and CDR2: SGHRS and YFSETQ. The V segment lost 2 bases and the J segment 6 bases; nucleotides outside the gene matches: 7. CDR3 in amino acids: CASSFDRAGAEAFF. For the CDR3, the DNA is TGCGCCAGCAGCTTTGACAGGGCGGGCGCTGAAGCTTTCTTT.

This clone occurred a few times. The chain recombines TRBV12-3 or TRBV12-4 with TRBJ1-1; D uncertain. V was clipped by 0 bases and J by 5 bases, with 7 bases between them. The CDR3 totals 13 residues. CDR3 protein: CASSLAGGTEAFF. DNA for the CDR3: TGTGCCAGCAGTTTAGCGGGAGGGACTGAAGCTTTCTTT.

The gene calls are TRBV2 and TRBJ2-2; D gene uncertain. V lost 3 bases, J lost 0 bases, and 5 bases lay in between. The CDR3 length is 14 residues. Per the germline V gene, CDR1 is SNHLY and CDR2 is FYNNEI. CDR3 residues: CASSDRPNTGELFF. The CDR3 nucleotides are TGTGCCAGCAGTGACAGGCCGAACACCGGGGAGCTGTTTTTT.

The chain combines TRBV7-9 with TRBJ1-1; D is uncertain. The CDR3 is made up of 12 amino acids. Looked up from germline, CDR1 is SEHNR and CDR2 is FQNEAQ (reference sequence). The V gene lost 8 bases and the J gene lost 8 bases, with 15 bases spanning the gap. The DNA for the CDR3 is TGTGCCAGCTCTATTAGCGGGATAGAAGCTTTCTTT. This gives the protein CASSISGIEAFF.

The rearrangement uses TRBV7-9 and TRBJ2-3; the match to TRBD2 covers 10 bases. Germline-derived CDR1 and CDR2 are SEHNR and FQNEAQ (reference sequence). Trimming took 2 bases from V and 4 from J; bases not matched to a gene: 12. The CDR3 totals 18 residues. The CDR3 here is CASSLKSLAGDYSDTQYF. The CDR3 DNA sequence: TGTGCCAGCAGCTTAAAATCCCTAGCGGGGGATTATTCAGATACGCAGTATTTT.

The chain uses TRBV11-2 and TRBJ1-2; no clear D. Trimming took 4 bases from V and 5 from J, leaving 8 bases between them. The CDR3 covers 12 residues. Germline CDR1 reads SGHAT; CDR2 reads FQNNGV. Here the CDR3 reads CASSSLFYGYTF. The DNA of the CDR3 is TGTGCCAGCAGCTCCCTTTTTTATGGCTACACCTTC. The full variable domain, with the rest looked up from reference TRBV11-2 and TRBJ1-2, is EAGVAQSPRYKIIEKRQSVAFWCNPISGHATLYWYQQILGQGPKLLIQFQNNGVVDDSQLPKDRFSAERLKGVDSTLKIQPAKLEDSAVYLCASSSLFYGYTFGSGTRLTVV.

This clone was recorded only once. V is TRBV28 and J is TRBJ2-7; D unclear. Germline loops: CDR1 MDHEN, CDR2 SYDVKM. V lost 6 bases and J lost 3, with 18 bases in between. The CDR3 is made up of 15 amino acids. CDR3 residues: CASSPPGNPIYEQYF. The DNA of the CDR3 is TGTGCCAGCAGCCCACCGGGTAATCCAATCTACGAGCAGTACTTC.

This chain joins TRBV5-1 and TRBJ2-5; 9 bases fit TRBD1. Germline V gene lookup returns CDR1 SGHRS and CDR2 YFSETQ. This CDR3 has 15 amino acids. Trimming cost V 2 bases and J 5 bases; bases outside gene matches: 7. As DNA, the CDR3 is TGCGCCAGCAGCTTACAGACAGGGGGTCGGGAGACCCAGTACTTC. Translated, it gives CASSLQTGGRETQYF.

The chain joins TRBV19 to TRBJ1-1; D gene uncertain. V was pared by 3 bases and J by 5 bases, with 7 bases between. The CDR3 is made up of 12 amino acids. The germline CDR1 and CDR2 sequences are LNHDA and SQIVND (reference sequence). The DNA of the CDR3 is TGTGCCAGTAGTATGGCGGGAACTGAAGCTTTCTTT. It codes for CASSMAGTEAFF.

This chain uses TRBV24-1 with TRBJ2-3; D might be TRBD1 (5 bases). The germline V and J ends were trimmed by 0 bases and 0 bases, with 9 bases remaining between them. Germline V gene lookup returns CDR1 KGHDR and CDR2 SFDVKD. The CDR3 runs 16 residues. The CDR3 DNA follows: TGTGCCACCAGTGATTTGGGTGGGGCTAGCACAGATACGCAGTATTTT. Translated, it gives CATSDLGGASTDTQYF.